The sequence of this TCR beta chain was determined in a study of blood T cell repertoires in COVID-19. Study-level information: The origin of the acute and convalescent COVID-19 samples was the United States, Italy and Spain. Sources were T cells, B-cell-depleted T cells, or PBMCs; the material itself was cDNA or gDNA.

In the study's own analysis: Amplification of reference gene primers was used by the study to estimate nucleated cell counts. Sequencing used immunoSEQ multiplex PCR; TCRdb keeps in-frame clones, though not all of them. The V and J calls and clone size are taken from that table; D and trimming were inferred from the DNA. The table lists about 130,000 clones, about 83% of them singletons. The CDR3 extends over 17 amino acids. Germline V gene lookup returns CDR1 LNHDA and CDR2 SQIVND (reference sequence). V shed 8 bases and J 2 bases; nucleotides not matched to a gene: 8. The receptor was isolated from a middle-aged man with active or convalescent COVID-19. This rearrangement joins TRBV19 to TRBJ2-6, with 11 nucleotides matching TRBD1. The sequencing sample was made of peripheral blood. The CDR3 is CASGEGQGATGANVLTF. The DNA of the CDR3 is TGTGCCAGTGGCGAAGGACAGGGGGCGACTGGGGCCAACGTCCTGACTTTC.